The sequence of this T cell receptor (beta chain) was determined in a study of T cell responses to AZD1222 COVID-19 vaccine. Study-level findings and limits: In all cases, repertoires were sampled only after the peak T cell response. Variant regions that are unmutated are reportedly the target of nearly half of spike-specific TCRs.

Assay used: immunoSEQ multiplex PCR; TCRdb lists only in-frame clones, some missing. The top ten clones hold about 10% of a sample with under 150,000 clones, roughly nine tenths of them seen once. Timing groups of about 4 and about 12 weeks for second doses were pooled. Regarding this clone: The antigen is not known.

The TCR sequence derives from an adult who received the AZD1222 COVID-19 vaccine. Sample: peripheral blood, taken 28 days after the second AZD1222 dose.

This CDR3 is CASSLDEGQWNGYTF. CDR3 DNA: TGTGCCAGCAGCTTAGATGAAGGCCAGTGGAATGGCTACACCTTC. The chain recombines TRBV11-2 with TRBJ1-2; D unresolved. V was trimmed by 0 bases and J by 6 bases, leaving 14 bases between them. Germline CDR1 reads SGHAT; CDR2 reads FQNNGV. The CDR3 extends over 15 amino acids. The complete variable domain, with remaining parts taken from reference TRBV11-2 and TRBJ1-2, reads EAGVAQSPRYKIIEKRQSVAFWCNPISGHATLYWYQQILGQGPKLLIQFQNNGVVDDSQLPKDRFSAERLKGVDSTLKIQPAKLEDSAVYLCASSLDEGQWNGYTFGSGTRLTVV.